The text below deals with one T cell receptor beta chain. Its specificity is unknown. This entry is derived from a study of T cell responses to AZD1222 COVID-19 vaccine. General study points: Spike-specific TCR breadth and depth grew following two AZD1222 doses. Donor demographics were predominantly white British with a female majority; clonal diversity may be underestimated.

Clones were sequenced by immunoSEQ multiplex PCR, and TCRdb holds only the in-frame ones, with some missing. The table has more than 150,000 clones, less than 95% seen once; the top ten hold over 1.2%. CDR1 and CDR2 from the germline V gene are MDHEN and SYDVKM. V was pared by 2 bases and J by 6 bases, with 25 bases between. The CDR3 extends over 18 amino acids. The J gene is TRBJ1-1, the V gene TRBV28; no firm D call. The source of this sequence is an adult in good health. Sample: peripheral blood, taken on day 0 of AZD1222 vaccination. CDR3 amino acids: CASSLRWNHGVGVAEAFF. DNA of the CDR3: TGTGCCAGCAGTTTAAGGTGGAATCACGGGGTGGGCGTCGCTGAAGCTTTCTTT.